This entry is about one TCR beta chain. The sample comes from a study of T cell changes during pregnancy in multiple sclerosis. Profiled with immunoSEQ multiplex PCR; TCRdb holds only in-frame clones, not every one. The table shows approximately 40,000 clones, with about 90% occurring only once. The receptor was isolated from a female donor with multiple sclerosis, enrolled in a pregnancy study. Material: CD4+ T cells from peripheral blood mononuclear cells, obtained in the third trimester of pregnancy.

This CDR3 is CARSVAGTSGDQETQYF. In DNA, the CDR3 is TGTGCCAGAAGCGTCGCCGGGACTAGCGGGGACCAAGAGACCCAGTACTTC. The rearrangement links TRBV5-3 to TRBJ2-5; 13 bases line up with TRBD2. TRBV5-3 is known as an ORF, though its function is uncertain. J was trimmed by 0 bases and V by 4 bases; bases with no gene match: 6. The CDR3 spans 17 residues.